This entry is about one TCR beta chain. Which antigen it targets is not known. No qualities accompany the bases; no much larger clone lies one base away. The donors were included in the validation cohort of approximately 120 subjects, a group kept apart from the roughly 730-subject first cohort. This sample stems from a study of cytomegalovirus exposure and HLA in healthy donors (dated by TCRdb to the late 2010s). Background on the whole study: A later analysis indicated that the roughly 120 validation repertoires were generated on the platform also employed for the 700 or so repertoires of the first cohort. To predict cytomegalovirus infection status, the study brought together high-throughput TCR immunosequencing, statistical association of individual TCRs with disease status, and machine learning. The study aimed to test whether signatures of past pathogen exposure could be identified by cataloging public T cell receptors. In addition to the first cohort of 666 subjects, a separate validation cohort of approximately 130 different subjects was used.

The library was obtained by the immunoSEQ multiplex PCR assay. On the authors' methods: A statistical classification framework was developed to diagnose cytomegalovirus status using the catalog of TCR beta chain sequences. TCRdb stores this immuneACCESS table with in-frame sequences only. Part of the clones is absent; in the studies checked, under half of the shortfall reflects unresolved V genes, and no reason is known for the rest. V, J and clone size are taken as reported in that table, and D and trimming were inferred from the DNA itself. Here the sample has tens of thousands of clones; about 96% occur a single time. The ten largest make up about 1.3% of the sample. The CDR3 holds 11 amino acids from the cysteine to the phenylalanine. CDR3 DNA only is kept here, 33 bases in frame from base 1. V loses 8 bases, J loses 7 bases, and the germline ends lie 12 bases apart. For CDR1 and CDR2, the germline V gene lists MNHEY and SVGAGI.

The paper as a whole reports these results and caveats: In both the original and validation cohorts, the classifier was reported to diagnose cytomegalovirus status with high specificity and sensitivity. The study listed 150 to 200 TCR beta chains as associated with cytomegalovirus. A later analysis had no HLA typing for the validation cohort, so co-occurrence there was scored across all 110 or so repertoires. Subsequent analysis determined that TCRs grouped into clusters in the first cohort also showed a tendency toward co-occurrence across the 120 or so validation repertoires, and roughly 94% of cluster scores exceeded 0. Most TCR sequences were observed very rarely across donors, whereas some public TCRs were present in many individuals. In vitro tests confirmed that a few of the cytomegalovirus-associated TCR beta chains recognize cytomegalovirus antigens. According to the authors, the approach could potentially be generalized to other disease states and immunological phenotypes.

Rearrangement joined TRBV6-5 to TRBJ2-7, with TRBD2 as a weak D call on 5 bases. This TCR derives from a woman younger than 35 in good health and CMV-seronegative. Sequencing was carried out using PBMCs. Here the CDR3 is given as CASSLGVEQYF. In nucleotides, the sequence is TGTGCCAGCTCTCTCGGGGTAGAGCAGTACTTC.